What follows is one T cell receptor (beta chain) and its context. Its matching antigen is unknown. This PCR relied on a set of 60 Vbeta primers and 13 Jbeta primers. Profiling relied on immunoSEQ multiplex PCR, and the TCRdb table lists in-frame clones only, not all of them. The sample records around 180,000 clones, roughly 84% being singletons. This CDR3 comprises 14 residues. The V and J ends lost 6 bases and 8 bases respectively, with 16 bases between them. Germline V lookup: CDR1 MNHEY, CDR2 SMNVEV (reference sequence). The data are from a study of cytomegalovirus exposure and HLA in healthy donors. The study, taken as a whole, reports: DRB1 showed the most TCR associations and HLA-C the fewest in a later analysis, as rates varied by HLA locus.

This TCR was recovered from a boy aged 5-17 years in good health and CMV-seronegative. The V gene is TRBV27, the J gene TRBJ1-4; possibly TRBD1 for D (5 bases). Sequencing was carried out using PBMCs. The CDR3 DNA is TGTGCCAGCAGCCCGGACATTTGGAGCGAAAAACTGTTTTTT. It specifies CASSPDIWSEKLFF.